What follows are 7 T cell receptor beta chains derived from one specimen sequenced in a study of cytomegalovirus exposure and HLA in healthy donors. Primers for the PCR totalled 60 Vbeta and 13 Jbeta. The repertoire was sequenced with immunoSEQ multiplex PCR; TCRdb's copy has only in-frame clones and lacks some. The sample has 150,000 to 200,000 clones. Specimen: PBMCs. The receptors were gathered from a woman aged 18-35 years in good health and CMV-seropositive.

The DNA for the CDR3 is TGTGCCAGCAGCCCCCATCAGCGGGGGGGTCTCTACGAGCAGTACTTC. Protein: CASSPHQRGGLYEQYF. V is TRBV5-4 and J is TRBJ2-7; 10 nucleotides align to TRBD2. CDR3 length: 16 amino acids. Germline values: CDR1 SGHNT, CDR2 YYREEE (reference sequence). With 4 bases clipped from V and 3 bases from J, the junction kept 10 bases outside the gene matches.

In nucleotides, the CDR3 is TGTGCCAGCTCAGGGGACAGGACTACCTACGAGCAGTACTTC. Residues: CASSGDRTTYEQYF. V and J are TRBV5-6 and TRBJ2-5; TRBD1 agrees at 8 bases. Near its end, the DNA agrees better with TRBJ2-7, so the J call may be wrong. Germline values: CDR1 SGHDT, CDR2 YYEEEE. The CDR3 is made up of 14 amino acids.

To note about this clone: At one end, the junction sequence differs from germline, possibly due to a read error. V gene TRBV7-9 combines with J gene TRBJ2-1; 8 bases map to TRBD2. The CDR3 runs 11 residues. Germline CDR1 reads SEHNR; CDR2 reads FQNEAQ (reference sequence). This chain's CDR3 is CASTAGTRFVF. The CDR3 coding sequence is TGTGCCAGCACCGCCGGGACTAGATTCGTCTTC.

The chain couples TRBV5-6 to TRBJ1-1, with D maybe TRBD1 (6 bases). V lost 4 bases and J 4 bases, leaving 14 bases between the germline ends. The length of the CDR3 is 14 residues. The germline V gene has CDR1 SGHDT and CDR2 YYEEEE. CDR3 in DNA: TGTGCCAGCAGCCCCAGGGGAAGGAGCACTGAAGCTTTCTTT. Translation: CASSPRGRSTEAFF.

CDR3 amino acids: CASSLRAGTANEKLFF. CDR3 nucleotide sequence: TGTGCCAGCAGCTTGCGGGCTGGGACAGCTAATGAAAAACTGTTTTTT. V gene TRBV7-8 combines with J gene TRBJ1-4; TRBD1 matches 7 bases. Trimming at V came to 3 bases and at J to 3 bases, leaving 7 bases not matched to a gene. Germline CDR1 reads SGHVS; CDR2 reads FQNEAQ. The CDR3 length is 16 residues. The whole variable domain, filled in from reference TRBV7-8 and TRBJ1-4, reads GAGVSQSPRYKVAKRGQDVALRCDPISGHVSLFWYQQALGQGPEFLTYFQNEAQLDKSGLPSDRFFAERPEGSVSTLKIQRTQQEDSAVYLCASSLRAGTANEKLFFGSGTQLSVL.

This chain links TRBV9 with TRBJ2-5; D perhaps matches TRBD2 (7 bases). The CDR3 is made up of 15 amino acids. The V gene's germline CDR1 is SGDLS and CDR2 YYNGEE. Trimming left V 0 bases short and J 4 bases short, with 13 bases between. The CDR3 DNA is TGTGCCAGCAGCGTAGCGGGGGGCGTACGAGAGACCCAGTACTTC. Encoded protein: CASSVAGGVRETQYF.

The rearrangement links TRBV4-1 to TRBJ1-1; unclear D gene. The V gene's germline CDR1 is MGHRA and CDR2 YSYEKL. Between the trimmed V and J ends, which lost 0 bases and 1 base, there was a span of 15 bases. The CDR3 sequence is 17 residues long. The CDR3 is CASSQERLVLRNTEAFF. CDR3 DNA sequence: TGCGCCAGCAGCCAAGAGCGACTCGTTTTAAGGAACACTGAAGCTTTCTTT.